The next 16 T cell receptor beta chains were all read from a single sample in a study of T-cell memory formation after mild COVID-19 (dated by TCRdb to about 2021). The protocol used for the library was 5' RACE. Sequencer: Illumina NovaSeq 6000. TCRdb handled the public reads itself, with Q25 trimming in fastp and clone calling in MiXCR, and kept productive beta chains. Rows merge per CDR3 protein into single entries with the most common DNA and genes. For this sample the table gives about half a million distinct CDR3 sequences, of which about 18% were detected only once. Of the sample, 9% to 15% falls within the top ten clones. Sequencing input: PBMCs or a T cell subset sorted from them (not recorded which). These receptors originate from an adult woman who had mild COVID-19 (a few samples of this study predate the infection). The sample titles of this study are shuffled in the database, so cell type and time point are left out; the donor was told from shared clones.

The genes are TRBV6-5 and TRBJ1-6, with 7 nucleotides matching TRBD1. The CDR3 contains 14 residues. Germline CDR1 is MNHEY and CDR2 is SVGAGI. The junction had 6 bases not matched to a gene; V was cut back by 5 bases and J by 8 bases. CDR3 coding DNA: TGTGCCAGCAGTGTACAGGGGAGGGATTCACCCCTCCACTTT. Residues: CASSVQGRDSPLHF.

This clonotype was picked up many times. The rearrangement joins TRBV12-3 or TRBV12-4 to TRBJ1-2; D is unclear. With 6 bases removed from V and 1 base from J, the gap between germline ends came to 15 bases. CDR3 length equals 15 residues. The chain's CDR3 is CASRNGRILNYGYTF. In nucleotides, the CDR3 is TGTGCCAGCAGGAACGGACGGATCCTTAACTATGGCTACACCTTC.

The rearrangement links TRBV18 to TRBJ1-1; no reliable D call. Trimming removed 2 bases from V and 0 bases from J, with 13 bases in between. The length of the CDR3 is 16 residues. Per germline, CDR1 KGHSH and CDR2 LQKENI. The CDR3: CASSPGTRVMNTEAFF. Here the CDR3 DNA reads TGTGCCAGCTCACCAGGAACGAGAGTGATGAACACTGAAGCTTTCTTT.

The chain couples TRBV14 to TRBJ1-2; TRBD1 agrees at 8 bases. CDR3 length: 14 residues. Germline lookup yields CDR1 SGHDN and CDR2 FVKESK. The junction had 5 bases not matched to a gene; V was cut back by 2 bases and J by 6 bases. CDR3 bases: TGTGCCAGCAGCCAATTTCAGGGGGCGGATGGCTACACCTTC. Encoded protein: CASSQFQGADGYTF. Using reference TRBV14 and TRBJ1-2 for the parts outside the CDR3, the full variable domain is EAGVTQFPSHSVIEKGQTVTLRCDPISGHDNLYWYRRVMGKEIKFLLHFVKESKQDESGMPNNRFLAERTGGTYSTLKVQPAELEDSGVYFCASSQFQGADGYTFGSGTRLTVV.

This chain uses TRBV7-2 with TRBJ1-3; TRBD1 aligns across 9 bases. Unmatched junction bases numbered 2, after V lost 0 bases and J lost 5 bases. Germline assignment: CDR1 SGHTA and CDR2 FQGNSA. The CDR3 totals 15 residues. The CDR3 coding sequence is TGTGCCAGCAGCTTAGCCGGGACAGGGCGAAACACCATATATTTT. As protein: CASSLAGTGRNTIYF.

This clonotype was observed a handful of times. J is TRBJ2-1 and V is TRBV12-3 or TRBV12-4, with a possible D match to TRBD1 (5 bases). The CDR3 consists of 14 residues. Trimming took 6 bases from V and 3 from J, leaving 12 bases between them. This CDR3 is CASSSGHNYNEQFF. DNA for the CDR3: TGTGCCAGCAGCTCCGGACACAACTACAATGAGCAGTTCTTC.

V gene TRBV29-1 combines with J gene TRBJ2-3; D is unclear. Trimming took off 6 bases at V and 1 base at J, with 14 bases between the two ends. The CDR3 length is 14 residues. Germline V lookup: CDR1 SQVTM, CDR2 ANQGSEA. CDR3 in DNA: TGCAGCGTCCCCCTTCGGGCTGGCACAGATACGCAGTATTTT. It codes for CSVPLRAGTDTQYF.

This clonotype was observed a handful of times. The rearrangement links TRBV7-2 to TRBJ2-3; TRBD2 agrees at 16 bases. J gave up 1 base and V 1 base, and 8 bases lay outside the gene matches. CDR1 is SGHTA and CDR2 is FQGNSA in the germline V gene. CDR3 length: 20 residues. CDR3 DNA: TGTGCCAGCAGCTTAGAAGTGGGACTAGCGGGAGGGCGAGGCACAGATACGCAGTATTTT. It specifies CASSLEVGLAGGRGTDTQYF.

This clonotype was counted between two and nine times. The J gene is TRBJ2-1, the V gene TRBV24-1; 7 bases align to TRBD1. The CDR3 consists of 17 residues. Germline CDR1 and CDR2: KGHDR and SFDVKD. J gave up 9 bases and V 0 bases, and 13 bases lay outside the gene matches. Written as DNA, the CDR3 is TGTGCCACCAGTGATTTGCAGGGGGACAGAGCCTCCCGTGAGCAGTTCTTC. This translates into CATSDLQGDRASREQFF.

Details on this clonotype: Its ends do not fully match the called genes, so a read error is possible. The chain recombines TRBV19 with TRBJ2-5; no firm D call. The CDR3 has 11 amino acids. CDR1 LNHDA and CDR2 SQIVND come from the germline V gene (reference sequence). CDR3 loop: CASSTMETQYF. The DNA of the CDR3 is TGTGCCAGCAGTACGATGGAGACCCAGTACTTC.

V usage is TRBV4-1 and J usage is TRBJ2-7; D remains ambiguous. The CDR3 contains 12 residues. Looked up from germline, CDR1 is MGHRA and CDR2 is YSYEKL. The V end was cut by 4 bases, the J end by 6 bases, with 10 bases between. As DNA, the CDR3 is TGCGCCAGCAGCCCCAATCATGGCGAGCAGTACTTC. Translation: CASSPNHGEQYF.

The CDR3 reads CASSAMGQANYEQYF. In nucleotides, the CDR3 is TGTGCCAGCAGCGCTATGGGGCAGGCAAACTACGAGCAGTACTTC. The chain combines TRBV9 with TRBJ2-7, with D possibly being TRBD1 (5 bases). V shed 3 bases and J shed 3 bases, with 16 bases lying between them. This CDR3 comprises 15 residues. CDR1 is SGDLS and CDR2 is YYNGEE in the germline V gene.

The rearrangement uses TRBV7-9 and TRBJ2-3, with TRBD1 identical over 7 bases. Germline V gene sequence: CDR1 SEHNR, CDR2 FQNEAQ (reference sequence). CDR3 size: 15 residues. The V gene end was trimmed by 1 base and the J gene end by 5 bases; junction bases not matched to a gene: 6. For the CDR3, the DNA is TGTGCCAGCAGCTTAGTTGAGGGGGCAGGAGATACGCAGTATTTT. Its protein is CASSLVEGAGDTQYF.

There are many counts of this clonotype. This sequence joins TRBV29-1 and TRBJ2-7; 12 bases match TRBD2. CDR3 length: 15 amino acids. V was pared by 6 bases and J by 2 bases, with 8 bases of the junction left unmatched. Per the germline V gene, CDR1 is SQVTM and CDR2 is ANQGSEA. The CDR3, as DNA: TGCAGCGTCCGACTAGCGGGGGTGGTAACCTACGAGCAGTACTTC. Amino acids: CSVRLAGVVTYEQYF.

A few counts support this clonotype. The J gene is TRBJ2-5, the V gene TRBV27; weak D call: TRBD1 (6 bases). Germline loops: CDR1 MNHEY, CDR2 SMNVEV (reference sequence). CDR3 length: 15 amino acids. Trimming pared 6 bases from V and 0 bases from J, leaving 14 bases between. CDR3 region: CASSTGIAYQETQYF. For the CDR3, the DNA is TGTGCCAGCAGCACAGGGATCGCGTACCAAGAGACCCAGTACTTC.

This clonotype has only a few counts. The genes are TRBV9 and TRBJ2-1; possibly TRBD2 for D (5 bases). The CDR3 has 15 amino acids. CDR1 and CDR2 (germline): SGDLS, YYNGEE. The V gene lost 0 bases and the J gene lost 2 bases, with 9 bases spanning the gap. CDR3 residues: CASSVERETYNEQFF. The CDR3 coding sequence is TGTGCCAGCAGCGTAGAAAGGGAGACCTACAATGAGCAGTTCTTC.